This TCR beta chain was documented in a study of cytomegalovirus exposure and HLA in healthy donors. Study-wide context: Of several hundred genotyped donors, around 86% grouped in the Caucasian-associated ancestry cluster.

60 Vbeta and 13 Jbeta primers were used in PCR. Here immunoSEQ multiplex PCR was the method, and the copy in TCRdb shows in-frame clones only, minus some. The data show some 140,000 clones, approximately 61% seen once. The CDR3 has 14 residues. V was pared by 8 bases and J by 0 bases, with 11 bases between. Germline assignment: CDR1 MDHEN and CDR2 SYDVKM. Donors consisted of healthy bone marrow donors. The J gene is TRBJ1-3, the V gene TRBV28; D unresolved. The specimen sequenced was PBMCs. The receptor was derived from a woman in her thirties or forties in good health and CMV-seronegative. The CDR3 DNA is TGTGCCAGCGGAGAAACCCGCTCTGGAAACACCATATATTTT. Protein sequence: CASGETRSGNTIYF.